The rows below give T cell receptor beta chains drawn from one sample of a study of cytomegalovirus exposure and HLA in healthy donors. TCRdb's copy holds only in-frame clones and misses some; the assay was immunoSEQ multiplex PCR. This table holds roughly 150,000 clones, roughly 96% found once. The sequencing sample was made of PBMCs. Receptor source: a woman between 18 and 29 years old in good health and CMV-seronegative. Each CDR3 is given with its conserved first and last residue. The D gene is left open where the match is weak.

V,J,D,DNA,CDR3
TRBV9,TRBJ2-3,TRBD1,TGTGCCAGCAGCCCCCGAAAAACCCCAGGGGGCAACACAGATACGCAGTATTTT,CASSPRKTPGGNTDTQYF
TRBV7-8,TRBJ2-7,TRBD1,TGTGCCAGCAGCCCCCCGGCCGGGACAGGGTCCTACGAGCAGTACTTC,CASSPPAGTGSYEQYF
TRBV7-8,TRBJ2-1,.,TGTGCCAGCAGCATCAGACTAATTACGGTAACCTACAATGAGCAGTTCTTC,CASSIRLITVTYNEQFF
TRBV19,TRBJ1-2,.,TGTGCCAGTAGTATAATCCCTCTCTATGGCTACACCTTC,CASSIIPLYGYTF
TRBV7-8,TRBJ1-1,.,TGTGCCAGCAGCACAACAGCGAACACTGAAGCTTTCTTT,CASSTTANTEAFF
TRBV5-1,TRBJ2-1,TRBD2,TGCGCCAGCAGGGCCGGACTAGCGGGGAGTTATTACAATGAGCAGTTCTTC,CASRAGLAGSYYNEQFF
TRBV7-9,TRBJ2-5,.,TGTGCCAGCAGCCCAACCCCCTATGCGTCGGTAGAGACCCAGTACTTC,CASSPTPYASVETQYF
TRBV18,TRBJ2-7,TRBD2,TGTGCCAGCTCACATGAGGAGTGGGGGAGGGGCGAGCAGTACTTC,CASSHEEWGRGEQYF
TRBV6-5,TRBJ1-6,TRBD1,TGTGCCAGCAGTCTGTCCAGGGGGTCACCCCTCCACTTT,CASSLSRGSPLHF
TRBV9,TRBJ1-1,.,TGTGCCAGCAGCGTAGTGGCAGAGAACACTGAAGCTTTCTTT,CASSVVAENTEAFF
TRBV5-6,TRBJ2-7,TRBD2,TGTGCCAGCAGCCTCCGGACTAGCGGGTGGGTCGGGGAGCAGTACTTC,CASSLRTSGWVGEQYF